The next 26 T cell receptor beta chains were all read from a single sample in a study of patients and donors after allogeneic stem cell transplantation. From the RT-PCR reads, TCRdb called clonotypes with MiXCR, one entry per CDR3 protein. Among 410,000 or so distinct CDR3 sequences, 16% were seen once, and the ten largest hold about 7%. The sequencing input was blood, either unsorted or a sorted T cell fraction (not recorded which). All receptors derive from a human donor who was either an allogeneic HSCT recipient or a stem cell or donor lymphocyte infusion donor (not recorded which). It is not recorded whose cells these are; they may come from a transplant donor.

The chain combines TRBV20-1 with TRBJ2-7; 12 positions agree with TRBD2. Losses at the gene ends were 5 bases for V and 4 bases for J; bases not matched to a gene: 12. Per the germline V gene, CDR1 is DFQATT and CDR2 is SNEGSKA (reference sequence). The CDR3 consists of 16 residues. Here the CDR3 DNA reads TGCAGTGCTCATAGGGCTAGCGGGGGGGCTACTTACGAGCAGTACTTC. Translating it yields CSAHRASGGATYEQYF.

The genes are TRBV5-5 and TRBJ2-7; 11 nucleotides align to TRBD1. CDR3 size: 15 residues. Germline CDR1 and CDR2: SGHKS and YYEKEE (reference sequence). J lost 4 bases, V lost 3 bases, and 6 bases had no gene match. This chain's CDR3 is CASSSRTGGGYEQYF. In DNA, the CDR3 is TGTGCCAGCAGCTCGAGGACAGGGGGCGGATACGAGCAGTACTTC.

This clonotype appeared many times. This sequence joins TRBV5-1 and TRBJ2-1; 14 positions agree with TRBD2. Losses at the gene ends were 2 bases for V and 7 bases for J; bases not matched to a gene: 5. The CDR3 has 16 residues. Per the germline V gene, CDR1 is SGHRS and CDR2 is YFSETQ. The CDR3 protein is CASSLAGTSGSNEQFF. CDR3 DNA: TGCGCCAGCAGCTTAGCCGGGACTAGCGGGAGTAATGAGCAGTTCTTC.

This chain uses TRBV4-3 with TRBJ1-4; no clear D. Germline V lookup: CDR1 LGHNA, CDR2 YSLEER. This CDR3 spans 11 amino acids. V was cut by 3 bases and J by 8 bases, with 4 bases left in between. CDR3 sequence (DNA): TGCGCCAGCAGCCATGAAGAAAAACTGTTTTTT. As protein: CASSHEEKLFF.

This clonotype has a handful of counts. The chain's CDR3 is CASSITGSGGYTF. The CDR3 nucleotides read TGTGCCAGTAGTATAACTGGATCTGGGGGCTACACCTTC. The J gene is TRBJ1-2, the V gene TRBV19; D unresolved. Germline V gene lookup returns CDR1 LNHDA and CDR2 SQIVND (reference sequence). The CDR3 is 13 amino acids. The V and J ends lost 2 bases and 8 bases respectively, with 12 bases between them.

This sequence joins TRBV6-1 and TRBJ1-1; D gene ambiguous. The length of the CDR3 is 14 residues. CDR1 and CDR2 (germline): MNHNS, SASEGT. The ends were cut back, 2 bases at V and 0 bases at J, with 7 bases in the middle. The CDR3 DNA follows: TGTGCCAGCAGTGAATACGTGTTGAACACTGAAGCTTTCTTT. The encoded protein is CASSEYVLNTEAFF.

This clonotype was found a few times. The chain is built from TRBV6-1 and TRBJ2-7; 8 bases are shared with TRBD1. This CDR3 has 14 amino acids. The trim removed 4 bases at V and 2 bases at J, leaving 4 bases unmatched. CDR1 and CDR2 from the germline V gene are MNHNS and SASEGT. The CDR3 region has the DNA TGTGCCAGCAGTGGAGTGGGACAGGCCTACGAGCAGTACTTC. Protein sequence: CASSGVGQAYEQYF.

This clonotype was seen a few times. This chain links TRBV12-3 or TRBV12-4 with TRBJ2-4; D may be TRBD1 (5 bases). There are 19 residues in the CDR3. Trimming pared 2 bases from V and 0 bases from J, leaving 20 bases between. CDR3 loop: CASSLLTALGPLAKNIQYF. Written as DNA, the CDR3 is TGTGCCAGCAGTTTACTGACAGCCCTAGGGCCGCTAGCCAAAAACATTCAGTACTTC.

This clonotype occurred once. The chain has TRBV6-1 and TRBJ1-5, with D possibly being TRBD1 (6 bases). The CDR3 is 16 residues long. V was cut by 7 bases and J by 3 bases, with 19 bases left in between. Looked up from germline, CDR1 is MNHNS and CDR2 is SASEGT. The CDR3 here is CASTYEQGRFNQPQHF. The CDR3 bases are TGTGCCAGCACCTACGAACAGGGACGGTTCAATCAGCCCCAGCATTTT.

This clonotype was found a few times. V usage is TRBV4-1 and J usage is TRBJ2-2; maybe TRBD2 (6 bases). Germline CDR1 and CDR2: MGHRA and YSYEKL. The CDR3 has 14 amino acids. CDR3 bases: TGCGCAACGGGGCGGGGAGAGTTCACCGGGGAGCTGTTTTTT. This encodes CATGRGEFTGELFF.

This clonotype was observed a few times. V is TRBV29-1 and J is TRBJ2-5, with 16 bases identical to TRBD2. The germline V gene encodes CDR1 SQVTM and CDR2 ANQGSEA. This CDR3 is 14 amino acids long. V lost 6 bases and J lost 7; bases outside the gene matches: 5. CDR3 nucleotides: TGCAGCGTGGGGACTAGCGGGGGGGCAGGGACCCAGTACTTC. Its translation is CSVGTSGGAGTQYF. The whole variable domain, filled in from reference TRBV29-1 and TRBJ2-5, reads SAVISQKPSRDICQRGTSLTIQCQVDSQVTMMFWYRQQPGQSLTLIATANQGSEATYESGFVIDKFPISRPNLTFSTLTVSNMSPEDSSIYLCSVGTSGGAGTQYFGPGTRLLVL.

This clonotype appeared a few times. The chain uses TRBV18 and TRBJ2-1; D is perhaps TRBD1 (8 bases). This CDR3 has 16 residues. Germline assignment: CDR1 KGHSH and CDR2 LQKENI. Deletions cut 1 base from V and 7 bases from J, with 17 bases between. The CDR3 loop is CASSPQRTGRGNEQFF. As DNA, the CDR3 is TGTGCCAGCTCACCACAGAGGACAGGGAGGGGTAATGAGCAGTTCTTC.

V gene TRBV7-6 combines with J gene TRBJ2-5; 9 bases are a match to TRBD1. With V trimmed by 0 bases and J by 5 bases, 4 bases remained unmatched. This CDR3 has 15 amino acids. From germline, CDR1 is SGHVS and CDR2 FNYEAQ. This CDR3 reads CASSLATGGSETQYF. CDR3 DNA sequence: TGTGCCAGCAGCTTAGCTACAGGGGGCTCGGAGACCCAGTACTTC.

To note about this clonotype: A read error may account for a junction end that differs from germline. The chain links TRBV7-2 to TRBJ1-5; a possible D gene is TRBD1 (5 bases). The CDR3 length is 14 residues. The germline CDR1 and CDR2 sequences are SGHTA and FQGNSA. CDR3 nucleotide sequence: TGTGCCAGCACCTTACCCGGGGGGAATCAGCCCCAGCATTTT. Amino acids: CASTLPGGNQPQHF.

This chain connects TRBV7-8 to TRBJ2-3; 7 nucleotides match TRBD2. Germline V gene lookup returns CDR1 SGHVS and CDR2 FQNEAQ. The ends lost 3 bases at V and 4 bases at J; junction bases unmatched: 16. The CDR3 loop spans 18 amino acids. The CDR3 loop reads CASSLPPLAVALADTQYF. CDR3 sequence (DNA): TGTGCCAGCAGCTTGCCCCCTCTAGCGGTCGCTCTGGCAGATACGCAGTATTTT.

This clonotype was counted many times. The chain uses TRBV5-1 and TRBJ1-6; D gene unclear. Germline CDR1 SGHRS, CDR2 YFSETQ. The CDR3 is made up of 14 amino acids. Between the trimmed V and J ends, which lost 5 bases and 5 bases, there was a span of 11 bases. This CDR3 is CASSKVGDNSPLHF. Here the CDR3 DNA reads TGCGCCAGCAGTAAGGTCGGAGATAATTCACCCCTCCACTTT.

Only a few counts were recorded for this clonotype. The chain has TRBV3-1 and TRBJ2-4; no clear D. This CDR3 comprises 12 residues. The V end was cut by 5 bases, the J end by 4 bases, with 6 bases between. Germline loops: CDR1 LGHDT, CDR2 YNNKEL (reference sequence). CDR3 nucleotides: TGTGCCAGCAGCGTTCAAAAAAACATTCAGTACTTC. Translated: CASSVQKNIQYF. Complete variable domain (other parts from reference TRBV3-1 and TRBJ2-4): DTAVSQTPKYLVTQMGNDKSIKCEQNLGHDTMYWYKQDSKKFLKIMFSYNNKELIINETVPNRFSPKSPDKAHLNLHINSLELGDSAVYFCASSVQKNIQYFGAGTRLSVL.

This clonotype was seen ten or more times. The genes are TRBV12-3 or TRBV12-4 and TRBJ2-1, with 14 bases that match TRBD2. This CDR3 comprises 15 residues. With 5 bases clipped from V and 6 bases from J, the junction kept 3 bases outside the gene matches. The CDR3 protein is CASSPGLAGGNEQFF. In DNA form, the CDR3 reads TGTGCCAGCAGTCCCGGACTAGCGGGGGGCAATGAGCAGTTCTTC.

This clonotype was found a few times. The V gene is TRBV20-1, the J gene TRBJ1-1, with a possible D match to TRBD1 (5 bases). The CDR3 covers 13 residues. The V gene lost 6 bases and the J gene lost 0 bases, with 11 bases spanning the gap. Germline loops: CDR1 DFQATT, CDR2 SNEGSKA (reference sequence). CDR3 in amino acids: CSAAGILNTEAFF. Here the CDR3 DNA reads TGCAGTGCGGCAGGGATTTTGAACACTGAAGCTTTCTTT.

The V call is TRBV7-9, the J call TRBJ2-7; D tentatively reads TRBD1 or TRBD2 (5 bases each). With 0 bases removed from V and 2 bases from J, the gap between germline ends came to 8 bases. Germline V gene data show CDR1 as SEHNR and CDR2 as FQNEAQ (reference sequence). The CDR3 has 14 amino acids. CDR3 nucleotides: TGTGCCAGCAGCTTAGCACGGGACCCCTACGAGCAGTACTTC. Translated: CASSLARDPYEQYF.

This clonotype was seen many times. The chain recombines TRBV5-1 with TRBJ2-1; TRBD2 aligns across 9 bases. This CDR3 has 16 residues. The germline gives CDR1 SGHRS, CDR2 YFSETQ. V gave up 0 bases and J gave up 4 bases; unmatched junction bases: 5. CDR3 DNA: TGCGCCAGCAGCTTGGGCGGGAGGGCCTTTTACAATGAGCAGTTCTTC. This encodes CASSLGGRAFYNEQFF.

V and J are TRBV9 and TRBJ1-2, with D possibly TRBD1 on 6 matching bases. Germline-derived CDR1 and CDR2 are SGDLS and YYNGEE. Between the trimmed V and J ends, which lost 0 bases and 8 bases, there was a span of 14 bases. The CDR3 extends over 14 amino acids. The CDR3 DNA reads TGTGCCAGCAGCGTAGGAGGGGGGCTCCGGGGCTACACCTTC. It codes for CASSVGGGLRGYTF.

The sample holds a few counts of this clonotype. This chain connects TRBV25-1 to TRBJ1-6, with 9 positions matching TRBD1. V shed 6 bases, J shed 8 bases, and the junction held 8 bases outside the gene matches. There are 15 residues in the CDR3. Germline values: CDR1 MGHDK, CDR2 SYGVNS. CDR3 bases: TGTGCCAGCAGAGGGGACAGGGAGGTGGATTCACCCCTCCACTTT. This encodes CASRGDREVDSPLHF.

The sample holds a few counts of this clonotype. The chain uses TRBV6-1 and TRBJ1-3; D gene ambiguous. Germline V lookup: CDR1 MNHNS, CDR2 SASEGT. The CDR3 has 15 amino acids. V lost 0 bases and J 3 bases, leaving 9 bases between the germline ends. DNA for the CDR3: TGTGCCAGCAGTGAAGCTTACAGACTTGGAAACACCATATATTTT. The encoded protein is CASSEAYRLGNTIYF.

The CDR3, as DNA: TGCGCCAGCAGCCGGGTCACCGACGGCGCCCATCGCTACGAGCAGTACTTC. It translates to CASSRVTDGAHRYEQYF. The chain is built from TRBV5-1 and TRBJ2-7; no clear D. Trimming removed 4 bases at V and 3 bases at J, with 23 bases between. Germline CDR1 is SGHRS and CDR2 is YFSETQ. The length of the CDR3 is 17 residues.

The V call is TRBV9, the J call TRBJ2-3; D gene uncertain. Germline CDR1 is SGDLS and CDR2 is YYNGEE. Between the trimmed V and J ends, which lost 1 base and 2 bases, there was a span of 8 bases. The CDR3 length is 14 residues. The CDR3 region has the DNA TGTGCCAGCAGCGTACGAAGGTACACAGATACGCAGTATTTT. Amino acid sequence: CASSVRRYTDTQYF. Full variable domain (rest looked up from reference TRBV9 and TRBJ2-3): DSGVTQTPKHLITATGQRVTLRCSPRSGDLSVYWYQQSLDQGLQFLIQYYNGEERAKGNILERFSAQQFPDLHSELNLSSLELGDSALYFCASSVRRYTDTQYFGPGTRLTVL.